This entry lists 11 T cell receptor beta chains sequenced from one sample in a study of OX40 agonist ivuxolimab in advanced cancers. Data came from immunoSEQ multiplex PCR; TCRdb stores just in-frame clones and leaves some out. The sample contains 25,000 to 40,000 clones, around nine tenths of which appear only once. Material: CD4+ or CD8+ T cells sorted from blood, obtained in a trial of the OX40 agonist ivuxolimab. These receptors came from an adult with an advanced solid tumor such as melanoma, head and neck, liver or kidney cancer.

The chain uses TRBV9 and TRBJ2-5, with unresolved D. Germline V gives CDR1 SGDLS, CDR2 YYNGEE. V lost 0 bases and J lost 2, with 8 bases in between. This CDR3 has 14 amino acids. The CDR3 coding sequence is TGTGCCAGCAGCGTAGAGAGTGGGCAAGAGACCCAGTACTTC. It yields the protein CASSVESGQETQYF.

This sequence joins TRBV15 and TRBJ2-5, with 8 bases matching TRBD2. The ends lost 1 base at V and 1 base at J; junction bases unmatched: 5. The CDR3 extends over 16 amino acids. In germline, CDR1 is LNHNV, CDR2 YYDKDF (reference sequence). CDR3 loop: CATSRGGGRTQETQYF. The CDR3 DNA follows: TGTGCCACCAGCAGAGGTGGCGGGAGGACCCAAGAGACCCAGTACTTC.

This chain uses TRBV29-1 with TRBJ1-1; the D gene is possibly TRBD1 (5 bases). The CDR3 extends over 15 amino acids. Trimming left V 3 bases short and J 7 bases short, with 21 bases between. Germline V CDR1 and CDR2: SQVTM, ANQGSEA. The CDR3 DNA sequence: TGCAGCGTTGAGGGAGGGGTGGGTGTAGAAGGTGAAGCTTTCTTT. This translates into CSVEGGVGVEGEAFF.

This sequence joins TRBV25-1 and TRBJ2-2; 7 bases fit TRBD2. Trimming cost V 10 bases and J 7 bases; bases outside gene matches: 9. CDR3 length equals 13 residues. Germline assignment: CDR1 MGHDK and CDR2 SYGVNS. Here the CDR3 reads CATDVGGGGELFF. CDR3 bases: TGTGCCACCGACGTGGGGGGGGGCGGGGAGCTGTTTTTT.

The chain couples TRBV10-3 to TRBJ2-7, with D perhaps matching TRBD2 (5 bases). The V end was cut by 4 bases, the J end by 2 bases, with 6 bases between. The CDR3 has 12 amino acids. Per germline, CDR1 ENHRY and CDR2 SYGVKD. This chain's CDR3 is CAISAGAYEQYV. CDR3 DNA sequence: TGTGCCATCAGTGCCGGGGCCTACGAGCAGTACGTC.

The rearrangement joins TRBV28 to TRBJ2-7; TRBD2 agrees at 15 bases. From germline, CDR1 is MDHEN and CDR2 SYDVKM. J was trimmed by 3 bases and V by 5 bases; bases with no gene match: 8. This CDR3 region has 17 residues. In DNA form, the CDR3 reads TGTGCCAGCAGTCTCGGGACTAGCGGGAGGTTTATCTACGAGCAGTACTTC. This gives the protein CASSLGTSGRFIYEQYF.

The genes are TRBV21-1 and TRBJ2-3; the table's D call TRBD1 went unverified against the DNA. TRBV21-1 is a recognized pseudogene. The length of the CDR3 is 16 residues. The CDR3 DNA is TGTGCCAGCAGCAATCGGGACAGGGGGTCGGCAGATACGCAGTATTTT. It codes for CASSNRDRGSADTQYF.

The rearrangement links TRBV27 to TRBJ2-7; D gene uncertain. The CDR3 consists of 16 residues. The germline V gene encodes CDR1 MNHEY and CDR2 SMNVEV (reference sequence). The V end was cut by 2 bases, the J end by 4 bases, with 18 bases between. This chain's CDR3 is CASSLTQAEDLYEQYF. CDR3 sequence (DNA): TGTGCCAGCAGTTTAACTCAGGCGGAAGACCTATACGAGCAGTACTTC.

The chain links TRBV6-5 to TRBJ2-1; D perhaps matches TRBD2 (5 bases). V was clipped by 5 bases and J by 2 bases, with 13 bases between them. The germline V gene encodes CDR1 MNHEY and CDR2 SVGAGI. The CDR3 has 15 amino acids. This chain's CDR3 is CASSQASGTYNEQFF. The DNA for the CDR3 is TGTGCCAGCAGTCAGGCCAGCGGAACCTACAATGAGCAGTTCTTC.

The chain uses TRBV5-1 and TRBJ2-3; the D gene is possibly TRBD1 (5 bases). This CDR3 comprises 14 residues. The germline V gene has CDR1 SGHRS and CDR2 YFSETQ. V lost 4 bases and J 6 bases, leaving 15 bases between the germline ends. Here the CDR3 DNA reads TGCGCCAGCAGCCCGGAGCGCAGGGCGGATACGCAGTATTTT. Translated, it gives CASSPERRADTQYF.

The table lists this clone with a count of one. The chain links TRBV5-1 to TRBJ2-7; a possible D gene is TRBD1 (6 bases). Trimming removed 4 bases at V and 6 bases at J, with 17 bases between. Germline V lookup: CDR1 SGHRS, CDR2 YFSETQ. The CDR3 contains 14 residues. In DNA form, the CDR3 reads TGCGCCAGCAGCACTGCCAGGGGAATGGGCGAGCAGTACTTC. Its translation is CASSTARGMGEQYF.